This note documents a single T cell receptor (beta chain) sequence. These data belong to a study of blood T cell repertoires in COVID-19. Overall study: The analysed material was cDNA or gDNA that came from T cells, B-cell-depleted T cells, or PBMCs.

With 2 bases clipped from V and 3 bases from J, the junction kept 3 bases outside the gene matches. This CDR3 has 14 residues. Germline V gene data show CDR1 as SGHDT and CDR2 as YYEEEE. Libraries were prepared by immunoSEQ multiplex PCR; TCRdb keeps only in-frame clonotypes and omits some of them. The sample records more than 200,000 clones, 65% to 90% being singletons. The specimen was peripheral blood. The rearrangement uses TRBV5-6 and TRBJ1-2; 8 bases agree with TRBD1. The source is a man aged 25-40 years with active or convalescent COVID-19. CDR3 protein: CASSFGQGHYGYTF. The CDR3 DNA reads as TGTGCCAGCAGCTTCGGACAGGGACACTATGGCTACACCTTC.